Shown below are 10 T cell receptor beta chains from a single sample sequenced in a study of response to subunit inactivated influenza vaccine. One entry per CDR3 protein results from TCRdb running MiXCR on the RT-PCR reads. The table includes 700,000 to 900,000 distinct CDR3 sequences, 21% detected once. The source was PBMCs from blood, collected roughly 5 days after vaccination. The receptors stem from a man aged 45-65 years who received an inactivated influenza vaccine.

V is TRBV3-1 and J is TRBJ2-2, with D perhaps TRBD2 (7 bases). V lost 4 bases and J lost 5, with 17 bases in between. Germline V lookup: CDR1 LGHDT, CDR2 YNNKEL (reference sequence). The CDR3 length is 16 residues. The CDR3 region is CASSPNRGARTGELFF. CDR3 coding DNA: TGTGCCAGCAGCCCGAACCGGGGGGCGCGGACCGGGGAGCTGTTTTTT.

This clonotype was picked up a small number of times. The CDR3, as DNA: TGCAGTGCTAGAGATGGACATAGCAATCAGCCCCAGCATTTT. Translating it yields CSARDGHSNQPQHF. The V and J genes are TRBV20-1 and TRBJ1-5; weak D call: TRBD1 (5 bases). Germline CDR1 and CDR2: DFQATT and SNEGSKA (reference sequence). The CDR3 loop spans 14 amino acids. V lost 0 bases and J 0 bases, leaving 6 bases between the germline ends.

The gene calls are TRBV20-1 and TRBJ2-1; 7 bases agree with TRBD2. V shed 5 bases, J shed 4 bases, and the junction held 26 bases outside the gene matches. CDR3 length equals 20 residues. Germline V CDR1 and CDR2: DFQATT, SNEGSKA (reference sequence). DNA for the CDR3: TGCAGTGCTCAGCACGGTGGCAGGGTGACACGGCTAGCGGAATACAATGAGCAGTTCTTC. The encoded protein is CSAQHGGRVTRLAEYNEQFF.

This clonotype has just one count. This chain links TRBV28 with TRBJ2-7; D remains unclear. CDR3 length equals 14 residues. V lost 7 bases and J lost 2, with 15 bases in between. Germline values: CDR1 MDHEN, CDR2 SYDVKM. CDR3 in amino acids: CASTPAGPTYEQYF. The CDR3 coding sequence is TGTGCCAGCACCCCCGCCGGACCCACCTACGAGCAGTACTTC. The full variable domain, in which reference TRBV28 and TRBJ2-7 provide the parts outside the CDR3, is DVKVTQSSRYLVKRTGEKVFLECVQDMDHENMFWYRQDPGLGLRLIYFSYDVKMKEKGDIPEGYSVSREKKERFSLILESASTNQTSMYLCASTPAGPTYEQYFGPGTRLTVT.

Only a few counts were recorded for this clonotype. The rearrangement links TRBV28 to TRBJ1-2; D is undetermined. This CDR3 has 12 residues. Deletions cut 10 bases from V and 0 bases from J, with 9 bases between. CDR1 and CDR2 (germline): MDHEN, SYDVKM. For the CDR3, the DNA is TGTGCCACAGACGGCTCTAACTATGGCTACACCTTC. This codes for CATDGSNYGYTF.

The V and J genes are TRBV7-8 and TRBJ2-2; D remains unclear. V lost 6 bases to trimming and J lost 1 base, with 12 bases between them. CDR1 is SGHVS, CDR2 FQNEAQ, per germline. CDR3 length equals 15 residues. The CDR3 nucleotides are TGTGCCAGCAGGACCCGAAAGGGGAACACCGGGGAGCTGTTTTTT. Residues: CASRTRKGNTGELFF.

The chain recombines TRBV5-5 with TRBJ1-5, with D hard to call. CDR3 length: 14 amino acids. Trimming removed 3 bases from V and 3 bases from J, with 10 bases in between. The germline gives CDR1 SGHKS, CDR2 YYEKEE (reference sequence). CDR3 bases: TGTGCCAGCAGCTCAAATCTAATCAATCAGCCCCAGCATTTT. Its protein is CASSSNLINQPQHF.

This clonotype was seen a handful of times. CDR3 residues: CSALGTGGPWTNNEQFF. CDR3 nucleotides: TGCAGTGCTTTGGGGACAGGGGGCCCCTGGACCAACAATGAGCAGTTCTTC. The chain joins TRBV20-1 to TRBJ2-1; 12 bases align to TRBD1. Germline V lookup: CDR1 DFQATT, CDR2 SNEGSKA (reference sequence). The CDR3 is made up of 17 amino acids. Trimming at V came to 5 bases and at J to 5 bases, leaving 13 bases not matched to a gene.

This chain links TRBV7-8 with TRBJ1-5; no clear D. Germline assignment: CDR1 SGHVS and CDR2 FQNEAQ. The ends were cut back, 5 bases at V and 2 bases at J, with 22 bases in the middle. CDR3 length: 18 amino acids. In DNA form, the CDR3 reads TGTGCCAGCAGCCCCAACTACGCTGGGAAGAGGGGCAATCAGCCCCAGCATTTT. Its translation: CASSPNYAGKRGNQPQHF.

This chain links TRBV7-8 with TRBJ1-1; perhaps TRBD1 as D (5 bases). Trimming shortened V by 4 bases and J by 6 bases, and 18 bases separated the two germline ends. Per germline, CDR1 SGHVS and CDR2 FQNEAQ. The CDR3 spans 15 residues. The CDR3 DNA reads TGTGCCAGCAGCTACCTCTCCCGGGGGTCGTCTGAAGCTTTCTTT. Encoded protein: CASSYLSRGSSEAFF.